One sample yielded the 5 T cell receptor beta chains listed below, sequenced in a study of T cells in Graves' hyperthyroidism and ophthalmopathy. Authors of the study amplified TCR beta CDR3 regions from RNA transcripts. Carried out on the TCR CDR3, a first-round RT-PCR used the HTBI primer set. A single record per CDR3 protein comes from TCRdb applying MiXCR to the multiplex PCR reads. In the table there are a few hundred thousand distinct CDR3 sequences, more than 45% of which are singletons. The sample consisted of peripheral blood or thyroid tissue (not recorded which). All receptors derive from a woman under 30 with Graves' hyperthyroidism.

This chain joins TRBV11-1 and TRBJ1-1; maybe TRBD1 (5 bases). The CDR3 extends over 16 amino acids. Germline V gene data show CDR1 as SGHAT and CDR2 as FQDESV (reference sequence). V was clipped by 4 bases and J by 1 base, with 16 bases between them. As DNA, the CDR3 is TGTGCCAGCAGCTCGGGTCCGGGACTAGGGAACACTGAAGCTTTCTTT. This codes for CASSSGPGLGNTEAFF.

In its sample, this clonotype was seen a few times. Written as DNA, the CDR3 is TGTGCCAGCAGTCGGACAGGGGGCAGGTGGTCTCTCTCCTACGAGCAGTACTTC. The encoded protein is CASSRTGGRWSLSYEQYF. The gene calls are TRBV6-5 and TRBJ2-7; 11 bases align to TRBD1. CDR3 length equals 18 residues. CDR1 is MNHEY, CDR2 SVGAGI, per germline. Trimming took 5 bases from V and 0 from J; bases not matched to a gene: 12.

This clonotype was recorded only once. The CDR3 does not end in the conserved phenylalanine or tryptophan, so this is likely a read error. Written as DNA, the CDR3 is TGCGCCAGCAGCCAAGTCCTAGCGGACATCACCGGGGAGCTGTTTTCT. It yields the protein CASSQVLADITGELFS. The V call is TRBV4-3, the J call TRBJ2-2, with 7 bases matching TRBD2. The CDR3 consists of 16 residues. J lost 4 bases, V lost 1 base, and 6 bases had no gene match. Germline assignment: CDR1 LGHNA and CDR2 YSLEER.

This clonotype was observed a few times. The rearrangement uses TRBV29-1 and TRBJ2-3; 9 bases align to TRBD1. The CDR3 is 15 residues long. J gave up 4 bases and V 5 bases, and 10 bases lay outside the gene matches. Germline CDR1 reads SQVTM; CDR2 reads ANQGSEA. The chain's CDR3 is CSVTPTGGGSDTQYF. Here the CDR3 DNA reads TGCAGCGTTACTCCGACAGGGGGAGGTTCAGATACGCAGTATTTT.

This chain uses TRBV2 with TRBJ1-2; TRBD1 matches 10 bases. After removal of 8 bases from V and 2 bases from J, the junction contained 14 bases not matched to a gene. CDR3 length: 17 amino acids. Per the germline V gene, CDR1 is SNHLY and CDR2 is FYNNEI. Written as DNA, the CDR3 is TGTGCCAGCTTGTCCGGGACAGGGGTTTTCTTGAACTATGGCTACACCTTC. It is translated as CASLSGTGVFLNYGYTF. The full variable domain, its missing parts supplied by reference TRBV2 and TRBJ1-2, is EPEVTQTPSHQVTQMGQEVILRCVPISNHLYFYWYRQILGQKVEFLVSFYNNEISEKSEIFDDQFSVERPDGSNFTLKIRSTKLEDSAMYFCASLSGTGVFLNYGYTFGSGTRLTVV.